The 15 T cell receptor beta chains listed next were all sequenced from one sample in a study of metastatic and nonmetastatic thyroid tumors. Patients had received no treatment of any kind before thyroid surgery. TCRdb re-clonotyped the PCR reads via MiXCR. The profile shows roughly 75,000 clones, about 12% of them singletons. The sequenced material came from tumor tissue. Every receptor here comes from a female donor with papillary thyroid cancer or a benign thyroid nodule (not recorded which). Some clones in this sample may be carry-over from other donors' samples.

This clone was counted ten times or more. The chain employs TRBV12-3 or TRBV12-4 and TRBJ2-7, with a weak D call TRBD1 (5 bases). The V end was cut by 7 bases, the J end by 6 bases, with 10 bases between. This CDR3 has 11 residues. CDR3 DNA: TGTGCCAGCATGCAGGGAAGCGAGCAGTACTTC. This translates into CASMQGSEQYF.

This clone was observed a few times. This could be a read error, since a much larger clone is one nucleotide away. The rearrangement links TRBV20-1 to TRBJ2-3; 7 bases are a match to TRBD1. The length of the CDR3 is 13 residues. Germline V gene sequence: CDR1 DFQATT, CDR2 SNEGSKA (reference sequence). The J segment lost 6 bases and the V segment lost 5 bases, leaving 8 bases of the junction unmatched. The CDR3 DNA reads TGCAGTGCTGCACAGGGGCATTTGGATACGCAGTATTTT. Its translation is CSAAQGHLDTQYF.

This clone has just a few counts. The chain has TRBV28 and TRBJ2-1; TRBD1 or TRBD2 may be the D gene (5 bases each). This CDR3 is 14 amino acids long. Germline V gene data show CDR1 as MDHEN and CDR2 as SYDVKM. V was clipped by 6 bases and J by 8 bases, with 17 bases between them. The CDR3 loop is CASSTGTYNDEQFF. The CDR3 nucleotides are TGTGCCAGCAGCACCGGGACCTACAACGATGAGCAGTTCTTC.

This clone was observed a single time. A clone one base away is much larger, so this may be a read error. Other DNA sequences in this specimen translate into the identical CDR3. The chain joins TRBV20-1 to TRBJ2-2; D perhaps matches TRBD2 (6 bases). CDR1 is DFQATT and CDR2 is SNEGSKA in the germline V gene (reference sequence). The V and J ends lost 8 bases and 2 bases respectively, with 12 bases between them. This CDR3 contains 13 residues. The CDR3 reads CSTRGTNTGELFF. CDR3 DNA: TGCAGTACTCGAGGGACTAACACCGGGGAGCTGTTTTTT.

There are many counts of this clone. J is TRBJ1-2 and V is TRBV29-1; 9 bases align to TRBD1. The junction had 11 bases not matched to a gene; V was cut back by 6 bases and J by 9 bases. Germline V gene lookup returns CDR1 SQVTM and CDR2 ANQGSEA. The CDR3 spans 13 residues. The CDR3 region has the DNA TGCAGCGTGGACCGGACAGGGGCTTCAAGCTACACCTTC. It encodes CSVDRTGASSYTF.

The J gene is TRBJ2-7, the V gene TRBV27; 8 nucleotides match TRBD1. Looked up from germline, CDR1 is MNHEY and CDR2 is SMNVEV (reference sequence). The CDR3 consists of 17 residues. The junction had 19 bases not matched to a gene; V was cut back by 6 bases and J by 6 bases. This chain's CDR3 is CASSYTSRQGYPREQYF. The CDR3 DNA reads as TGTGCCAGCAGCTATACGTCGCGACAGGGGTACCCCCGCGAGCAGTACTTC.

This clone occurred many times. This chain connects TRBV20-1 to TRBJ2-1; 13 positions agree with TRBD2. Germline loops: CDR1 DFQATT, CDR2 SNEGSKA (reference sequence). The CDR3 consists of 14 residues. Germline trimming cut 5 bases from V and 6 bases from J; bases unmatched to any gene: 4. This chain's CDR3 is CSASGLAGRNEQFF. CDR3 DNA: TGCAGTGCTTCGGGACTAGCGGGACGCAATGAGCAGTTCTTC.

Regarding this clone: The same CDR3 is also encoded by other DNA sequences in this sample. The chain uses TRBV2 and TRBJ2-2; 9 bases align to TRBD2. This CDR3 is 16 amino acids long. Germline CDR1 and CDR2: SNHLY and FYNNEI. V shed 4 bases and J 5 bases; nucleotides not matched to a gene: 8. Written as DNA, the CDR3 is TGTGCCAGCAGTGGCTCACCAGCGGGAGGAACCGGGGAGCTGTTTTTT. Encoded protein: CASSGSPAGGTGELFF. Based on the CDR3 plus reference TRBV2 and TRBJ2-2, the full variable domain is EPEVTQTPSHQVTQMGQEVILRCVPISNHLYFYWYRQILGQKVEFLVSFYNNEISEKSEIFDDQFSVERPDGSNFTLKIRSTKLEDSAMYFCASSGSPAGGTGELFFGEGSRLTVL.

This chain links TRBV5-1 with TRBJ1-4, with 7 bases aligning to TRBD1. CDR1 is SGHRS, CDR2 YFSETQ, per germline. The trim removed 4 bases at V and 11 bases at J, leaving 17 bases unmatched. This CDR3 is 16 amino acids long. The CDR3 coding sequence is TGCGCCAGCAGCCCCCAACCTCGCTTGACAGGGTGGAAACTGTTTTTT. Translated: CASSPQPRLTGWKLFF.

Only a few counts were recorded for this clone. The junction shows a germline mismatch at one end, possibly a read error. The V gene is TRBV28, the J gene TRBJ2-3, with no clear D. CDR3 size: 15 residues. The germline V gene encodes CDR1 MDHEN and CDR2 SYDVKM. The CDR3 is CPSSPLPLLGDTQYF. The DNA for the CDR3 is TGTCCCAGCAGTCCTCTACCGCTCTTGGGGGATACGCAGTATTTT.

Ten or more counts support this clone. This chain uses TRBV7-9 with TRBJ1-2; tentatively, D is TRBD1 (6 bases). V lost 2 bases and J 2 bases, leaving 21 bases between the germline ends. The length of the CDR3 is 18 residues. Germline V gene lookup returns CDR1 SEHNR and CDR2 FQNEAQ (reference sequence). This chain's CDR3 is CASSLSGQGLGLNYGYTF. CDR3 in DNA: TGTGCCAGCAGCTTAAGCGGGCAGGGGTTGGGGTTAAACTATGGCTACACCTTC.

This clone was recorded many times. The J gene is TRBJ2-2, the V gene TRBV7-6; 7 bases fit TRBD2. Germline CDR1 is SGHVS and CDR2 is FNYEAQ. Germline trimming cut 4 bases from V and 7 bases from J; bases unmatched to any gene: 3. The CDR3 is made up of 13 amino acids. CDR3 loop: CASSSREHGELFF. CDR3 bases: TGTGCCAGCAGCTCGCGGGAGCACGGGGAGCTGTTTTTT.

This clone has at least ten counts. The chain couples TRBV6-1 to TRBJ2-7, with 7 positions matching TRBD1. Losses at the gene ends were 5 bases for V and 4 bases for J; bases not matched to a gene: 5. The CDR3 is 13 amino acids. The germline CDR1 and CDR2 sequences are MNHNS and SASEGT. CDR3 region: CASSPGTVYEQYF. For the CDR3, the DNA is TGTGCCAGCAGTCCTGGGACAGTGTACGAGCAGTACTTC.

Note on this clone: This sequence may be a read error, since a much larger clone differs from it by one base. This sequence joins TRBV28 and TRBJ2-5; no firm D call. The length of the CDR3 is 11 residues. The ends were cut back, 3 bases at V and 7 bases at J, with 6 bases in the middle. Looked up from germline, CDR1 is MDHEN and CDR2 is SYDVKM. The CDR3 protein is CASSLGVTQYF. The CDR3 DNA follows: TGTGCCAGCAGTTTGGGTGTGACCCAGTACTTC.

This clone has ten or more counts. The rearrangement uses TRBV4-1 and TRBJ1-3; D is undetermined. The CDR3 contains 14 residues. Trimming pared 5 bases from V and 8 bases from J, leaving 16 bases between. The V gene's germline CDR1 is MGHRA and CDR2 YSYEKL. The CDR3 region has the DNA TGCGCCAGCAGCGGAAACGGGCCGCCATACACCATATATTTT. It translates to CASSGNGPPYTIYF.